This T cell receptor beta chain came from a study of CD8+ T cells in alopecia areata (dated by TCRdb to 2016 to 2019). The study in broad terms: Treated patients were enrolled in an open-label pilot trial of oral tofacitinib at 5 to 10 mg twice daily for moderate-to-severe alopecia areata. Patients stayed on tofacitinib for 6 to 18 months and then had 6 months of follow-up off drug so that delayed response and recurrence could be assessed. The study used high-throughput TCRbeta sequencing to examine T cell clonal expansion in alopecia areata, in both the C3H/HeJ mouse model and human patients. In humans, TCRbeta sequencing was performed on scalp tissue and on sorted CD4+ and CD8+ peripheral blood T cells from healthy controls and from patients with patchy or totalis/universalis alopecia areata. Patients on tofacitinib were biopsied at baseline and after 4 and 24 weeks of treatment, and several of the patients also had a later scalp biopsy. Scalp clonality was compared across normal scalp (n=4), patchy alopecia areata scalp (n=8), and alopecia totalis/universalis scalp (n=8). RNA was extracted with the PAXgene miRNA kit for fixed scalp, the miRNeasy kit for PBMCs, and the RNeasy kit for mouse skin. Amplification of TCRbeta CDR3 regions was done by immunoSEQ multiplex PCR using 35 Vbeta forward primers and 13 Jbeta reverse primers. Results the study describes overall, beyond this receptor: Higher clonality and more expanded CD8+ clones were observed in lesional scalp than in normal scalp, particularly in alopecia totalis/universalis, a finding suggestive of antigenic drive. Unlike mouse skin, which is dominated by gammadelta T cells, normal human skin has resident alphabeta T cells that are also sequenced, and this complicates analysis of the scalp TCR repertoire. TCR sequences shared between patients were less clear than in mice, possibly partly because of HLA diversity in the patient population.

Unmatched junction bases come to 5, with V trimmed by 4 bases and J by 6 bases. CDR1 GTSNPN and CDR2 SVGIG are derived from the germline V gene (reference sequence). Including cysteine and phenylalanine, the CDR3 has 12 amino acids. The CDR3 DNA has 36 bases and is translated from base 1. The library was made by the immunoSEQ multiplex PCR assay. RNA was extracted from all samples and reverse transcribed into cDNA, which served as template for TCR sequencing. SuperScript III was used to make first-strand cDNA, primed with a 2:1 mix of oligo-dT and random hexamers. A synthetic immune receptor repertoire was used to assess amplification bias, and residual bias was removed computationally. For the original study's pipeline: Raw reads were preprocessed to remove errors, and CDR3 was defined by IMGT conventions from the conserved cysteine to phenylalanine. To get clonality, Shannon entropy was normalized by log2 of the number of productive unique TCRs and the result was subtracted from 1. CD4 or CD8 identity of scalp clones was inferred by cross-referencing scalp TCRbeta sequences with sorted blood CD4 and CD8 repertoires. Sourced from immuneACCESS, this table was stored by TCRdb with only in-frame sequences that have V and J called. A share of the clones is absent; for the studies checked, an unresolved V gene accounts for under half, and the remainder has no known explanation. V, J and clone size are those of that table, while D and trimming were read from the DNA. The sample profile shows about 140,000 clones; 40% to 65% of them were found once. The ten largest make up roughly 0.99% of the sample.

Concerning this clone: Its antigen remains unidentified. Base-call qualities are not available, and no considerably larger clone is one nucleotide away.

In the paper's terms, the time point label means: baseline before oral tofacitinib. Lesional scalp punch biopsies and peripheral blood were collected from alopecia areata patients. PBMCs were isolated by density centrifugation and stained for CD3, CD4 and CD8, and CD4+ and CD8+ T cells were sorted on a FACSAria. This specimen consisted of CD4+ T cells sorted from blood, obtained at week 0. The TCR was taken from a human donor with alopecia areata. This receptor chain uses TRBV30 and TRBJ2-5; 7 bases in between match TRBD2. The CDR3 sequence is CAWMGGRKTQYF. The DNA reads as follows: TGTGCCTGGATGGGCGGGAGAAAGACCCAGTACTTC. Reference TRBV30 and TRBJ2-5 genes cover what lies past the CDR3, so the full variable domain is SQTIHQWPATLVQPVGSPLSLECTVEGTSNPNLYWYRQAAGRGLQLLFYSVGIGQISSEVPQNLSASRPQDRQFILSSKKLLLSDSGFYLCAWMGGRKTQYFGPGTRLLVL.